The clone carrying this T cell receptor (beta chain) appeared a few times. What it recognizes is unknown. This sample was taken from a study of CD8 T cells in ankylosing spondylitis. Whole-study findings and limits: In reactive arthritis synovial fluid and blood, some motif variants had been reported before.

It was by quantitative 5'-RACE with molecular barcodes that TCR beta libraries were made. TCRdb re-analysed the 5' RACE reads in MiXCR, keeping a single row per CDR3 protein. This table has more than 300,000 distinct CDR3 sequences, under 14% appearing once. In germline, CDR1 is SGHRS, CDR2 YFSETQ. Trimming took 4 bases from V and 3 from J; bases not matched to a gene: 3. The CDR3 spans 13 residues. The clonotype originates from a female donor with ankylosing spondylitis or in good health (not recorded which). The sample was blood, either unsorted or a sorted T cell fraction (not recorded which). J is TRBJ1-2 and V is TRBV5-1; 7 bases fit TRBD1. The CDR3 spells CASSTGTDYGYTF. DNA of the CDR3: TGCGCCAGCAGCACCGGGACAGACTATGGCTACACCTTC.